The 21 T cell receptor beta chains in this list originate from one sample, sequenced in a study of T-cell memory formation after mild COVID-19. Each CDR3 protein is one row after TCRdb ran MiXCR on the 5' RACE reads. This sample has hundreds of thousands of distinct CDR3 sequences, with approximately 19% found just once. Sequenced material: PBMCs or a T cell subset sorted from them (not recorded which). The receptors were sampled from a man aged 18 to 29 who had mild COVID-19 (a few samples of this study predate the infection). Cell type and time point are not known.

This clonotype appeared many times. The V gene is TRBV10-2, the J gene TRBJ2-3; 8 bases agree with TRBD1. CDR1 and CDR2 (germline): WSHSY, SAAADI. Losses at the gene ends were 7 bases for V and 1 base for J; bases not matched to a gene: 4. The CDR3 has 14 amino acids. The CDR3 loop reads CASTATGGTDTQYF. The CDR3 DNA follows: TGCGCCAGCACGGCGACAGGGGGCACAGATACGCAGTATTTT.

This clonotype was observed a handful of times. The chain combines TRBV5-1 with TRBJ2-7; tentative D call: TRBD2 (5 bases). V was shortened by 2 bases and J by 0 bases, with 9 bases between the two germline ends. This CDR3 is 14 amino acids long. Germline-derived CDR1 and CDR2 are SGHRS and YFSETQ. The CDR3 sequence: CASSLGSNSYEQYF. The CDR3 DNA is TGCGCCAGCAGCTTAGGGAGCAACTCCTACGAGCAGTACTTC.

This clonotype was counted only a few times. J is TRBJ1-2 and V is TRBV20-1; the match to TRBD1 covers 8 bases. This CDR3 has 13 residues. From germline, CDR1 is DFQATT and CDR2 SNEGSKA (reference sequence). The ends lost 5 bases at V and 2 bases at J; junction bases unmatched: 4. The CDR3 sequence is CSASTGANYGYTF. CDR3 nucleotides: TGCAGTGCTTCGACAGGGGCGAACTATGGCTACACCTTC.

The V and J genes are TRBV10-1 and TRBJ2-3, with no clear D. Germline values: CDR1 WNHNN, CDR2 SYGVQD (reference sequence). Trimming pared 6 bases from V and 6 bases from J, leaving 13 bases between. This CDR3 is 13 amino acids long. CDR3 nucleotides: TGCGCCAGCAGGGGTTCTCTCACTGATACGCAGTATTTT. As protein: CASRGSLTDTQYF.

The chain combines TRBV20-1 with TRBJ2-7, with a weak D call TRBD1 (6 bases). The germline CDR1 and CDR2 sequences are DFQATT and SNEGSKA (reference sequence). The length of the CDR3 is 14 residues. Deletions cut 6 bases from V and 3 bases from J, with 18 bases between. The CDR3 sequence is CSAEHPGHFYEQYF. The CDR3 region has the DNA TGCAGTGCGGAACATCCGGGACATTTCTACGAGCAGTACTTC.

This clonotype was found a few times. The chain has TRBV12-3 or TRBV12-4 and TRBJ1-4; D is undetermined. This CDR3 is 12 amino acids long. Trimming pared 3 bases from V and 8 bases from J, leaving 7 bases between. The DNA of the CDR3 is TGTGCCAGCAGTTTCCAGCCAGAAAAACTGTTTTTT. As protein: CASSFQPEKLFF.

The chain combines TRBV7-3 with TRBJ2-2; D gene ambiguous. V lost 1 base and J 1 base, leaving 10 bases between the germline ends. Germline CDR1 reads SGHTA; CDR2 reads FQGTGA. This CDR3 is built from 16 residues. The CDR3 bases are TGTGCCAGCAGCTTAAATTCTGGCGGGAACACCGGGGAGCTGTTTTTT. This sequence encodes CASSLNSGGNTGELFF.

V and J are TRBV28 and TRBJ1-2; a possible D gene is TRBD1 (6 bases). CDR1 and CDR2 from the germline V gene are MDHEN and SYDVKM. The V end was cut by 6 bases, the J end by 8 bases, with 16 bases between. The CDR3 consists of 13 residues. DNA for the CDR3: TGTGCCAGCAGCTTTCAGGGGTCCTTGGGCTACACCTTC. Translating it yields CASSFQGSLGYTF.

This clonotype was observed a few times. This chain links TRBV7-3 with TRBJ2-5; weak D call: TRBD2 (6 bases). V was cut by 3 bases and J by 1 base, with 9 bases left in between. CDR1 is SGHTA, CDR2 FQGTGA, per germline. The CDR3 covers 14 residues. In nucleotides, the CDR3 is TGTGCCAGCAGCTTTGCGGGACGCCAAGAGACCCAGTACTTC. This sequence encodes CASSFAGRQETQYF. Filled out from reference TRBV7-3 and TRBJ2-5, the complete variable domain reads GAGVSQTPSNKVTEKGKYVELRCDPISGHTALYWYRQSLGQGPEFLIYFQGTGAADDSGLPNDRFFAVRPEGSVSTLKIQRTERGDSAVYLCASSFAGRQETQYFGPGTRLLVL.

The V gene is TRBV7-2, the J gene TRBJ1-2, with D perhaps TRBD1 (5 bases). Trimming pared 5 bases from V and 4 bases from J, leaving 11 bases between. CDR3 length: 13 residues. Germline V gene data show CDR1 as SGHTA and CDR2 as FQGNSA. The CDR3 coding sequence is TGTGCCAGCAGCCCACCGGGACGCTATGGCTACACCTTC. Translated: CASSPPGRYGYTF.

The chain uses TRBV15 and TRBJ1-2; no clear D. Trimming took 4 bases from V and 8 from J, leaving 11 bases between them. The CDR3 has 12 residues. The germline gives CDR1 LNHNV, CDR2 YYDKDF (reference sequence). Here the CDR3 DNA reads TGTGCCACCAGCACCAGGACGGGGGGCTACACCTTC. Its translation: CATSTRTGGYTF.

With regard to this clonotype: The junction differs from germline at one of its ends, possibly a read error. The CDR3 loop is CASSPSTGTGELFF. The CDR3 DNA is TGTGCTAGCAGCCCGAGCACAGGGACCGGGGAGCTGTTTTTT. This chain uses TRBV7-7 with TRBJ2-2; tentatively, D is TRBD1 (6 bases). This CDR3 comprises 14 residues. The V gene's germline CDR1 is SSHAT and CDR2 FNYEAQ (reference sequence).

The sample holds a few counts of this clonotype. This sequence joins TRBV12-3 or TRBV12-4 and TRBJ2-2; D call uncertain. The CDR3 contains 13 residues. V was clipped by 6 bases and J by 5 bases, with 10 bases between them. The CDR3 DNA is TGTGCCAGCAGGGACCGAAGGACCGGGGAGCTGTTTTTT. Protein: CASRDRRTGELFF.

V is TRBV14 and J is TRBJ2-1; 8 nucleotides line up with TRBD1. Per the germline V gene, CDR1 is SGHDN and CDR2 is FVKESK. The CDR3 has 16 residues. V trimming: 5 bases; J trimming: 2 bases; junction bases outside the gene matches: 8. The CDR3 sequence is CASSMTGVSPYNEQFF. DNA for the CDR3: TGTGCCAGCAGCATGACAGGGGTCTCCCCCTACAATGAGCAGTTCTTC.

The chain combines TRBV5-4 with TRBJ2-1; D gene unclear. Germline loops: CDR1 SGHNT, CDR2 YYREEE (reference sequence). Between the trimmed V and J ends, which lost 4 bases and 0 bases, there was a span of 8 bases. This CDR3 spans 14 amino acids. CDR3 nucleotides: TGTGCCAGCAGCCTATCTACCTCCTACAATGAGCAGTTCTTC. The encoded protein is CASSLSTSYNEQFF.

The chain's CDR3 is CASSPGSAPDTQYF. CDR3 DNA: TGTGCCAGCTCACCAGGGAGCGCGCCAGATACGCAGTATTTT. This chain links TRBV18 with TRBJ2-3; perhaps TRBD2 as D (5 bases). V gave up 2 bases and J gave up 4 bases, with 10 bases separating them. The germline V gene has CDR1 KGHSH and CDR2 LQKENI. The CDR3 runs to 14 residues.

The table lists this clonotype with a few counts. The V and J genes are TRBV27 and TRBJ2-1; D gene ambiguous. Germline CDR1 reads MNHEY; CDR2 reads SMNVEV (reference sequence). V was cut by 8 bases and J by 4 bases, with 12 bases left in between. The CDR3 is made up of 13 amino acids. CDR3 nucleotide sequence: TGTGCCAGCTCCCGGACCGCATACAATGAGCAGTTCTTC. It translates to CASSRTAYNEQFF.

This clonotype was observed a few times. The CDR3 DNA sequence: TGTGCCAGCTCACCACCGGAGCTCACAGATACGCAGTATTTT. Translated, it gives CASSPPELTDTQYF. The chain is built from TRBV18 and TRBJ2-3; no clear D gene. This CDR3 has 14 residues. The V end lost 0 bases, the J end lost 2 bases, and 6 bases lay between the germline ends. Looked up from germline, CDR1 is KGHSH and CDR2 is LQKENI.

The chain recombines TRBV7-8 with TRBJ2-7, with D uncertain. Trimming shortened V by 7 bases and J by 9 bases, and 22 bases separated the two germline ends. The CDR3 length is 14 residues. Germline-derived CDR1 and CDR2 are SGHVS and FQNEAQ. CDR3: CASTIASQTHRQYF. The DNA of the CDR3 is TGTGCCAGCACCATAGCTTCCCAAACACATCGGCAGTACTTC.

This clonotype was detected a few times. The chain joins TRBV6-4 to TRBJ1-5; D might be TRBD1 (6 bases). CDR3 size: 14 residues. The germline CDR1 and CDR2 sequences are MRHNA and SNTAGT. V shed 9 bases and J shed 1 base, with 13 bases lying between them. The CDR3 loop is CARDGGTSNQPQHF. CDR3 bases: TGTGCCAGAGACGGGGGGACAAGCAATCAGCCCCAGCATTTT.

This rearrangement joins TRBV12-3 or TRBV12-4 to TRBJ1-1; D is possibly TRBD1 (5 bases). This CDR3 contains 15 residues. With 6 bases removed from V and 3 bases from J, the gap between germline ends came to 17 bases. CDR3 in DNA: TGTGCCAGCAGCCGACCGCAGGGTTGGGACACTGAAGCTTTCTTT. Translated, it gives CASSRPQGWDTEAFF.